The clone carrying this T cell receptor beta chain was picked up many times. Antigen unknown. This sample is part of a study of metastatic and nonmetastatic thyroid tumors. Study in general: Thyroid patients, malignant and benign, had repertoires compared across blood and tumor or nodule tissue.

Study findings and constraints: Reported TCR beta diversity, measured in blood and tumor, was significantly higher for malignant thyroid tumors than for benign nodules.

In the authors' workflow: What underpinned the distant-metastasis classifier for papillary thyroid cancer was the set of CDR3 differences across clinicopathological groups. TCRdb re-clonotyped the PCR reads via MiXCR. The V and J calls come from TCRdb's annotation, not from the publication. The table has roughly 65,000 clones, 14% seen once. Patients underwent thyroid surgery, and none had received any treatment before it. The CDR3 runs to 16 residues. V was clipped by 7 bases and J by 0 bases, with 17 bases between them. In germline, CDR1 is MNHEY, CDR2 SVGEGT. V is TRBV6-2 or TRBV6-3 and J is TRBJ2-3; a weak D match, TRBD1 (6 bases). Material for sequencing was blood. The TCR was taken from a male donor with papillary thyroid cancer or a benign thyroid nodule (not recorded which). Some clones in this sample may be carry-over from other donors' samples. CDR3 in DNA: TGTGCCAGCAAACATACCGGGACAACGAGCACAGATACGCAGTATTTT. Protein product: CASKHTGTTSTDTQYF.